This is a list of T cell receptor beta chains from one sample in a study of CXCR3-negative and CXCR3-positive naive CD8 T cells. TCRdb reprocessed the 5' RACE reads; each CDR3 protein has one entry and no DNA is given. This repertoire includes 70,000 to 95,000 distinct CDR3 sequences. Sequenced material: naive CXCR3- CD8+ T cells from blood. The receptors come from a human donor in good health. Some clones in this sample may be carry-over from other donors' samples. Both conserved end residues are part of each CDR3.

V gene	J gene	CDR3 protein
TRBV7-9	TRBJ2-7	CASSLYTGEQYF
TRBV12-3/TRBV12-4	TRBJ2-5	CASSGTSGVNFQETQYF
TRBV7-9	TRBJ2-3	CASSSPGERLAADTQYF
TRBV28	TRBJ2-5	CASSQLEDRGLETQYF
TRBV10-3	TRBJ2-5	CAISDSDGETQYF
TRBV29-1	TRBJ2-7	CSVDTGASYEQYF
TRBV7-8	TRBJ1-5	CASSLRSGLHTQQPQHF
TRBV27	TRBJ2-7	CASSRIQGTVSHEQYF
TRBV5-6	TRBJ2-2	CASSIGTSGWNTGELFF
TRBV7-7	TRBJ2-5	CASSLWSGQEIQYF
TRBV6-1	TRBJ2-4	CASSDGLAVILAKNIQYF
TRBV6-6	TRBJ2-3	CASSYSWDTQYF
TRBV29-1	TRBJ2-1	CSPRTHGNEQFF
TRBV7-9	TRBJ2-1	CASSAETSGSNEQFF
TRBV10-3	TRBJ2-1	CAISGPGTERYNEQFF
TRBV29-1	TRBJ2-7	CSVEGRSGPSSYEQYF
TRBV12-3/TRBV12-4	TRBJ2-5	CASRTLMAPGAPETQYF
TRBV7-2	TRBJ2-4	CASSTLTGTDIQYF
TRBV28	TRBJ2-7	CASSRQGVSDEQYF
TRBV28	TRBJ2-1	CASSSRLAYYNEQFF
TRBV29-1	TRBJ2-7	CSPAGRGAEQYF
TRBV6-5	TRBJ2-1	CASRLGTGRDEQFF
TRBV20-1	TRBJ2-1	CSASNGLHSYNEQFF
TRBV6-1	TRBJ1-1	CASSEAPRVVEAFF